This T cell receptor beta chain derives from a study of shared clonotypes between healthy human individuals. Whole-study context: CD4 naive and CD4 memory each took three plates per donor, while CD8 naive took two and CD8 memory one. General study points: For sorted subsets, rarefaction showed incomplete sequencing despite large depth.

Germline CDR1 is SGHTA and CDR2 is FQGNSA. The length of the CDR3 is 15 residues. The V and J ends lost 5 bases and 4 bases respectively, with 12 bases between them. Healthy adults negative for HIV, lacking recent acute infections or vaccinations, served as donors. The assay was immunoSEQ multiplex PCR, and TCRdb's table has in-frame clones only and misses some. This sample yields approximately 500,000 clones, of which roughly 95% are seen a single time; approximately 0.062% belongs to the top ten. As to this clone: Its antigen is not known.

Sequenced sample: naive CD4+ T cells sorted from blood. Documented subset: CD45RA+ positively selected. The rearrangement joins TRBV7-2 to TRBJ2-6; no clear D. The clonotype was recovered from a woman aged 30 to 39 in good health. CDR3 region: CASSGRRAGANVLTF. The CDR3 coding sequence is TGTGCCAGCAGCGGACGCCGAGCAGGGGCCAACGTCCTGACTTTC.